This paragraph covers one T cell receptor (beta chain) sequence. The record originates from a study of blood T cell repertoires in COVID-19. Libraries were prepared by immunoSEQ multiplex PCR; TCRdb keeps only in-frame clonotypes and omits some of them. This sample has over 100,000 clones, with roughly 84% found just once. Germline V gives CDR1 SGHRS, CDR2 YFSETQ. V lost 4 bases to trimming and J lost 0 bases; unmatched junction nucleotides: 10. This CDR3 is 18 amino acids long. Sequenced input: peripheral blood. The chain employs TRBV5-1 and TRBJ2-1; 10 bases map to TRBD2. This TCR came from a woman aged 50 to 60 with acute or convalescent COVID-19. CDR3 sequence (DNA): TGCGCCAGCAGCGGGGTAGCGGGGGGCCGGAGCTCCTACAATGAGCAGTTCTTC. Amino acids: CASSGVAGGRSSYNEQFF.